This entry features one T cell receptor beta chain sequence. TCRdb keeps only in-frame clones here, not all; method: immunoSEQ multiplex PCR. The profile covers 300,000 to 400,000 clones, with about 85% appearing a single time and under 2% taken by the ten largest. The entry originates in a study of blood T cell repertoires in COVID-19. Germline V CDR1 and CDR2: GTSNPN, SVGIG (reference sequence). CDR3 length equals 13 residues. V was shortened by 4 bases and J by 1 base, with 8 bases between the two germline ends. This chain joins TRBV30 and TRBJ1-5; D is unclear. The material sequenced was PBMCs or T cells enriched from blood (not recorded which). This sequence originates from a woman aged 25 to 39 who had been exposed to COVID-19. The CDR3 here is CAWTPGSNQPQHF. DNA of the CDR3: TGTGCCTGGACCCCCGGGAGCAATCAGCCCCAGCATTTT.